This T cell receptor beta chain was observed in a study of Ad26.COV2.S vaccination and SARS-CoV-2 variants. This CDR3 comprises 16 residues. Germline values: CDR1 LGHDT, CDR2 YNNKEL (reference sequence). V shed 1 base and J 2 bases; nucleotides not matched to a gene: 6. This table comes from immunoSEQ multiplex PCR, and its TCRdb copy is limited to in-frame clones, with some not included. The sample lists around 94,000 clones, around 80% occurring once. The chain employs TRBV3-1 (or the pseudogene TRBV3-2) and TRBJ2-3; TRBD2 agrees at 7 bases. The receptor was isolated from a human donor who had recovered from COVID-19. This sample comprised peripheral blood, obtained after recovery from COVID-19. CDR3 DNA sequence: TGTGCCAGCAGCCAAGGGCGGGGGATGTACACAGATACGCAGTATTTT. Amino acids: CASSQGRGMYTDTQYF.